This record covers a single T cell receptor (beta chain). Clones were sequenced by immunoSEQ multiplex PCR, and TCRdb holds only the in-frame ones, with some missing. Here the sample spans about 150,000 clones, 65% to 85% being singletons. The CDR3 runs 14 residues. The germline V gene has CDR1 KGHSH and CDR2 LQKENI. V lost 0 bases to trimming and J lost 6 bases, with 9 bases between them. This entry is derived from a study of blood T cell repertoires in COVID-19. The receptor's source is a woman aged 55-75 years with acute or convalescent COVID-19. The genes are TRBV18 and TRBJ2-1; D not resolved. The sample comprised peripheral blood. The CDR3 nucleotides are TGTGCCAGCTCACCACCAACCAGGATCAATGAGCAGTTCTTC. Translated, it gives CASSPPTRINEQFF. Filled out from reference TRBV18 and TRBJ2-1, the complete variable domain reads NAGVMQNPRHLVRRRGQEARLRCSPMKGHSHVYWYRQLPEEGLKFMVYLQKENIIDESGMPKERFSAEFPKEGPSILRIQQVVRGDSAAYFCASSPPTRINEQFFGPGTRLTVL.